The next 24 T cell receptor beta chains were all read from a single sample in a study of T-cell reconstitution after alpha-beta-depleted transplantation in children (dated by TCRdb to about 2016). The label giving this sample's treatment or condition can be read as: allogeneic hematopoietic cell transplantation with graft depleted of TCRalphabeta T cells and CD19 B cells. The library came from PCR. Instrument on record: Illumina HiSeq 2500. To normalize quantification of the TCRbeta repertoire, the TCR libraries were built with molecular barcoding that relied on unique molecular identifiers. TCRdb handled the public reads itself, with Q25 trimming in fastp and clone calling in MiXCR, and kept productive beta chains. Duplicate CDR3 protein sequences are folded into a single record with the most common DNA and genes. In all, the sample holds 700,000 to 850,000 distinct CDR3 sequences, and 16% of those were seen once. Roughly 5% of the sample comes from the top ten.

The specimen was PBMCs, mostly from graft donor cells, collected 360 days after TCRalphabeta/CD19-depleted stem cell transplant. All receptors derive from a male patient younger than 18 who had a stem cell transplant for acute lymphoblastic leukemia, so the T cells may come from the graft donor.

Remarks on this clonotype: Being one base from a much bigger clone, this may be a read error. The chain uses TRBV25-1 and TRBJ2-1; TRBD1 might be the D (6 bases). The V gene's germline CDR1 is MGHDK and CDR2 SYGVNS. This CDR3 is built from 15 residues. V was trimmed by 4 bases and J by 3 bases, leaving 13 bases between them. CDR3 amino acids: CASSGRIGGYNEQFF. The DNA for the CDR3 is TGTGCCAGCAGTGGGAGGATAGGGGGCTACAATGAGCAGTTCTTC.

This clonotype was seen a handful of times. V is TRBV7-9 and J is TRBJ1-2; 11 bases line up with TRBD1. Losses at the gene ends were 4 bases for V and 4 bases for J; bases not matched to a gene: 5. Germline V gene data show CDR1 as SEHNR and CDR2 as FQNEAQ (reference sequence). The CDR3 extends over 15 amino acids. The CDR3 spells CASSSWTGGIYGYTF. CDR3 sequence (DNA): TGTGCCAGCAGCTCTTGGACAGGGGGCATCTATGGCTACACCTTC.

This clonotype appeared many times. The chain couples TRBV12-3 or TRBV12-4 to TRBJ2-2, with TRBD1 as a possible D gene (5 bases). CDR3 length: 14 amino acids. V gave up 4 bases and J gave up 0 bases, with 6 bases separating them. CDR3 bases: TGTGCCAGCAGTTCGGACACGAACACCGGGGAGCTGTTTTTT. It yields the protein CASSSDTNTGELFF.

This clonotype appeared many times. This rearrangement joins TRBV7-3 to TRBJ2-1; D uncertain. Germline V gene lookup returns CDR1 SGHTA and CDR2 FQGTGA. The CDR3 loop spans 13 amino acids. Trimming stripped 1 base from V and 12 bases from J, with 13 bases between. CDR3 protein: CASSLMASLVQFF. Here the CDR3 DNA reads TGTGCCAGCAGCTTAATGGCATCCCTGGTGCAGTTCTTC.

The CDR3 DNA follows: TGCGCCAGCAGCTTGGATTTACGCCTCCAAGAGACCCAGTACTTC. Its protein is CASSLDLRLQETQYF. This sequence joins TRBV5-1 and TRBJ2-5, with D unresolved. The V end was cut by 0 bases, the J end by 1 base, with 10 bases between. The germline V gene has CDR1 SGHRS and CDR2 YFSETQ. The CDR3 covers 15 residues. Complete variable domain (other parts from reference TRBV5-1 and TRBJ2-5): KAGVTQTPRYLIKTRGQQVTLSCSPISGHRSVSWYQQTPGQGLQFLFEYFSETQRNKGNFPGRFSGRQFSNSRSEMNVSTLELGDSALYLCASSLDLRLQETQYFGPGTRLLVL.

This chain links TRBV12-3 or TRBV12-4 with TRBJ2-7, with TRBD1 matching 10 bases. The CDR3 is made up of 16 amino acids. Trimming at V came to 0 bases and at J to 2 bases, leaving 4 bases not matched to a gene. The CDR3 loop is CASSLATGTGAYEQYF. For the CDR3, the DNA is TGTGCCAGCAGTTTAGCGACCGGGACAGGGGCCTACGAGCAGTACTTC.

This clonotype was recorded many times. V and J are TRBV9 and TRBJ1-1; the D gene is possibly TRBD1 (5 bases). V lost 0 bases and J lost 3, with 18 bases in between. The CDR3 spans 17 residues. Per the germline V gene, CDR1 is SGDLS and CDR2 is YYNGEE. CDR3 in amino acids: CASSVAEGLPKDTEAFF. The CDR3 DNA sequence: TGTGCCAGCAGCGTAGCTGAGGGACTCCCTAAGGACACTGAAGCTTTCTTT.

V usage is TRBV20-1 and J usage is TRBJ2-5, with 11 positions matching TRBD2. V lost 0 bases, J lost 4 bases, and 4 bases stayed unmatched. The CDR3 has 15 residues. Germline values: CDR1 DFQATT, CDR2 SNEGSKA (reference sequence). In DNA, the CDR3 is TGCAGTGCTAGAGAAACTAGCGGGAGTTTAGAGACCCAGTACTTC. Its protein product is CSARETSGSLETQYF.

Comment on this clonotype: A much bigger clone sits one base away, suggesting this may be a read error. V and J are TRBV5-1 and TRBJ2-2; unclear D gene. V shed 6 bases and J shed 0 bases, with 15 bases lying between them. The CDR3 runs 16 residues. Germline CDR1 is SGHRS and CDR2 is YFSETQ. The CDR3 region has the DNA TGCGCCAGCAAGAGATTTTTGTCATCGAACACCGGGGAGCTGTTTTTT. Translated: CASKRFLSSNTGELFF. Looking up the rest from reference TRBV5-1 and TRBJ2-2 gives the full variable domain: KAGVTQTPRYLIKTRGQQVTLSCSPISGHRSVSWYQQTPGQGLQFLFEYFSETQRNKGNFPGRFSGRQFSNSRSEMNVSTLELGDSALYLCASKRFLSSNTGELFFGEGSRLTVL.

The DNA of the CDR3 is TGTGCCAGCAGCTTGCGTTTCGAGCTAAACACCGGGGAGCTGTTTTTT. This translates into CASSLRFELNTGELFF. This chain uses TRBV5-6 with TRBJ2-2; no definite D call. The ends were cut back, 1 base at V and 2 bases at J, with 12 bases in the middle. The CDR3 has 16 amino acids. Germline V gives CDR1 SGHDT, CDR2 YYEEEE. Full variable domain (remainder filled in from reference TRBV5-6 and TRBJ2-2): DAGVTQSPTHLIKTRGQQVTLRCSPKSGHDTVSWYQQALGQGPQFIFQYYEEEERQRGNFPDRFSGHQFPNYSSELNVNALLLGDSALYLCASSLRFELNTGELFFGEGSRLTVL.

J is TRBJ1-4 and V is TRBV7-8, with 7 bases matching TRBD1. V lost 6 bases, J lost 0 bases, and 16 bases stayed unmatched. CDR1 is SGHVS and CDR2 is FQNEAQ in the germline V gene. The CDR3 contains 19 residues. CDR3 in DNA: TGTGCCAGCAGTCGGGCGGTCGGGACAGCTAATCCAACTAATGAAAAACTGTTTTTT. It translates to CASSRAVGTANPTNEKLFF.

The chain employs TRBV7-3 and TRBJ2-1, with D uncertain. This CDR3 is built from 12 residues. Germline V CDR1 and CDR2: SGHTA, FQGTGA. V was pared by 4 bases and J by 12 bases, with 13 bases between. CDR3 nucleotide sequence: TGTGCCAGCAGCTCCACCCTTACCCCGCAGTTCTTC. Its translation: CASSSTLTPQFF.

This clonotype was seen more than once but under ten times. The J gene is TRBJ1-4, the V gene TRBV2; no definite D call. This CDR3 contains 14 residues. V was trimmed by 6 bases and J by 6 bases, leaving 14 bases between them. Germline V lookup: CDR1 SNHLY, CDR2 FYNNEI. CDR3: CASRTGGLDEKLFF. CDR3 bases: TGTGCCAGCAGAACCGGTGGTCTAGATGAAAAACTGTTTTTT.

This clonotype has ten or more counts. DNA of the CDR3: TGCGCCAGCAGCCCCCAAACGGGACAGGGAAACATTCAGTACTTC. This codes for CASSPQTGQGNIQYF. This chain joins TRBV5-1 and TRBJ2-4, with 9 bases that match TRBD1. J gave up 6 bases and V 4 bases, and 8 bases lay outside the gene matches. Germline V gene data show CDR1 as SGHRS and CDR2 as YFSETQ. The CDR3 is 15 residues long.

This chain joins TRBV29-1 and TRBJ1-1, with TRBD1 as a possible D gene (6 bases). The CDR3 totals 14 residues. CDR1 and CDR2 from the germline V gene are SQVTM and ANQGSEA. V lost 7 bases and J 0 bases, leaving 15 bases between the germline ends. The CDR3 DNA sequence: TGCAGCGCGCGCGGGGGCGGGCTGAACACTGAAGCTTTCTTT. It encodes CSARGGGLNTEAFF. The full variable domain, completed using reference TRBV29-1 and TRBJ1-1, is SAVISQKPSRDICQRGTSLTIQCQVDSQVTMMFWYRQQPGQSLTLIATANQGSEATYESGFVIDKFPISRPNLTFSTLTVSNMSPEDSSIYLCSARGGGLNTEAFFGQGTRLTVV.

This clonotype has more than one count but fewer than ten. The V and J genes are TRBV7-9 and TRBJ2-7; 7 nucleotides align to TRBD1. This CDR3 is built from 14 residues. The V gene's germline CDR1 is SEHNR and CDR2 FQNEAQ (reference sequence). V dropped 4 bases and J dropped 6; count of bases not matched to a gene: 9. The CDR3 DNA follows: TGTGCCAGCAGCTCGCACTGGGACAGACGCGAGCAGTACTTC. Protein: CASSSHWDRREQYF. The whole variable domain, filled in from reference TRBV7-9 and TRBJ2-7, reads DTGVSQNPRHKITKRGQNVTFRCDPISEHNRLYWYRQTLGQGPEFLTYFQNEAQLEKSRLLSDRFSAERPKGSFSTLEIQRTEQGDSAMYLCASSSHWDRREQYFGPGTRLTVT.

The gene calls are TRBV6-5 and TRBJ2-2, with 12 bases aligning to TRBD2. The CDR3 length is 16 residues. The ends lost 0 bases at V and 6 bases at J; junction bases unmatched: 2. Looked up from germline, CDR1 is MNHEY and CDR2 is SVGAGI. The CDR3 nucleotides read TGTGCCAGCAGTTACTCGACTAGCGGGAGCTCCGGGGAGCTGTTTTTT. Translating it yields CASSYSTSGSSGELFF.

CDR3 loop: CASSEYHGVPYEQYF. The CDR3 DNA is TGTGCCAGCAGTGAATATCATGGGGTACCCTACGAGCAGTACTTC. This chain connects TRBV25-1 to TRBJ2-7; D is uncertain. Germline V CDR1 and CDR2: MGHDK, SYGVNS. CDR3 length: 15 residues. V lost 0 bases to trimming and J lost 2 bases, with 11 bases between them.

The table lists this clonotype with a few counts. Here the CDR3 reads CASSPAFYNEQFF. CDR3 nucleotide sequence: TGTGCCAGCAGCCCGGCCTTCTACAATGAGCAGTTCTTC. V gene TRBV7-2 combines with J gene TRBJ2-1, with unresolved D. V dropped 5 bases and J dropped 3 bases, with 8 bases sitting between them. The germline gives CDR1 SGHTA, CDR2 FQGNSA. The CDR3 runs 13 residues.

This clonotype was counted between two and nine times. This rearrangement joins TRBV2 to TRBJ2-7; maybe TRBD2 (6 bases). Germline assignment: CDR1 SNHLY and CDR2 FYNNEI. Trimming removed 5 bases at V and 4 bases at J, with 15 bases between. This CDR3 has 14 residues. The CDR3 nucleotides are TGTGCCAGCAGTCGGGACTCAGCCGCTTACGAGCAGTACTTC. This encodes CASSRDSAAYEQYF.

This clonotype has more than one count but fewer than ten. V usage is TRBV29-1 and J usage is TRBJ1-4; D gene ambiguous. Germline assignment: CDR1 SQVTM and CDR2 ANQGSEA. The CDR3 is made up of 13 amino acids. With 4 bases removed from V and 7 bases from J, the gap between germline ends came to 13 bases. The CDR3 region has the DNA TGCAGCGTTGTTTCGGGCGTGGGTGAAAAACTGTTTTTT. This gives the protein CSVVSGVGEKLFF.

This clonotype was counted only a few times. This chain joins TRBV27 and TRBJ2-1; 9 bases are shared with TRBD2. This CDR3 comprises 19 residues. After removal of 1 base from V and 6 bases from J, the junction contained 16 bases not matched to a gene. Looked up from germline, CDR1 is MNHEY and CDR2 is SMNVEV (reference sequence). CDR3 in DNA: TGTGCCAGCAGTTTATTACAGGGGAAGACTAGCGGATGGGGCAATGAGCAGTTCTTC. It is translated as CASSLLQGKTSGWGNEQFF.

This clonotype was seen a handful of times. The chain has TRBV13 and TRBJ2-3; 7 bases agree with TRBD1. Unmatched junction bases numbered 8, after V lost 5 bases and J lost 0 bases. The CDR3 consists of 16 residues. Germline V gene sequence: CDR1 PRHDT, CDR2 FYEKMQ (reference sequence). CDR3 coding DNA: TGTGCCAGCAGCACCCTCAGACAGGGAAGCACAGATACGCAGTATTTT. Translating it yields CASSTLRQGSTDTQYF.

A few counts support this clonotype. The chain joins TRBV7-9 to TRBJ1-3; the D gene is possibly TRBD1 (5 bases). The CDR3 loop spans 16 amino acids. Trimming removed 3 bases from V and 0 bases from J, with 12 bases in between. CDR1 and CDR2 from the germline V gene are SEHNR and FQNEAQ (reference sequence). The CDR3 DNA sequence: TGTGCCAGCAGCTTCCAGGGAGTCAGCTCTGGAAACACCATATATTTT. Translation gives CASSFQGVSSGNTIYF. Together with reference TRBV7-9 and TRBJ1-3, the CDR3 gives the full variable domain: DTGVSQNPRHKITKRGQNVTFRCDPISEHNRLYWYRQTLGQGPEFLTYFQNEAQLEKSRLLSDRFSAERPKGSFSTLEIQRTEQGDSAMYLCASSFQGVSSGNTIYFGEGSWLTVV.